The table lists the clone carrying this T cell receptor (beta chain) with a few counts. The antigen remains undetermined. CDR3 length: 14 amino acids. The V gene end was trimmed by 6 bases and the J gene end by 4 bases; junction bases not matched to a gene: 4. Germline CDR1 and CDR2: WNHNN and SYGVQD (reference sequence). Likely unrecorded immune exposures existed in these nominally healthy donors. The PCR employed 60 Vbeta primers together with 13 Jbeta primers. Assay: immunoSEQ multiplex PCR; the TCRdb copy retains only in-frame clones and omits some. This sample has 190,000 or so clones; around 74% occur once, and the top ten carry roughly 1.4%. These data belong to a study of cytomegalovirus exposure and HLA in healthy donors. Study-level findings and limits: Serostatus for CMV was the only available immune exposure information.

The chain is built from TRBV10-1 and TRBJ2-1, with 9 positions matching TRBD1. The origin of this receptor is a girl between 5 and 17 years old in good health and CMV-seropositive. The sequenced sample was PBMCs. The CDR3 DNA reads as TGCGCCAGCAGAGACAGGGGGGGTTACAATGAGCAGTTCTTC. Translating gives CASRDRGGYNEQFF.